The clone carrying this T cell receptor beta chain was observed a handful of times. Its antigen is still unknown. What was sequenced were expressed TCRB transcripts, since all of the isolated RNA had been reverse transcribed. The repertoire was sequenced with immunoSEQ multiplex PCR; TCRdb's copy has only in-frame clones and lacks some. The sample yields about 700,000 clones, about an eighth seen once. Trimming left V 8 bases short and J 0 bases short, with 16 bases between. The germline V gene has CDR1 SGHAT and CDR2 FQNNGV. CDR3 length: 15 amino acids. The data derive from a study of beta chain features in type 1 diabetes. Points from the study as a whole: Within each of all four CD4+ subsets, Type 1 diabetes patients had TCRB CDR3s that were moderately but significantly shorter. Reduced insertions and increased deletions marked VDJ junctions in type 1 diabetes patients. Patients' naive, central memory and Treg TCRB repertoires seemed closer to one another than those of healthy donors.

Each donor gave one heparinised blood draw averaging around 0.12 L. The sequence derives from a man between 18 and 29 years old with type 1 diabetes. The chain joins TRBV11-2 to TRBJ1-2; the D is unclear. Material for sequencing was naive CD4+ T cells from blood. As DNA, the CDR3 is TGTGCCAGCGCTGCTACAGTAGCAACTAACTATGGCTACACCTTC. It translates to CASAATVATNYGYTF.